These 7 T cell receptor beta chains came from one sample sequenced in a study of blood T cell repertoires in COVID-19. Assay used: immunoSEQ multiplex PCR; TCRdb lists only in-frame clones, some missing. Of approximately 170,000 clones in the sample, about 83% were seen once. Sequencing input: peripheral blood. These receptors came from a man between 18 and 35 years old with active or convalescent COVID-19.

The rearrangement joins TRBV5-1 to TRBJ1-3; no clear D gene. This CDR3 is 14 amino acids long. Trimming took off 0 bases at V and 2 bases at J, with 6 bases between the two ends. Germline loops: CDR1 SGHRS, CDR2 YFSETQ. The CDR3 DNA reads TGCGCCAGCAGCTTGGTGGCGGCTGGAAACACCATATATTTT. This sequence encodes CASSLVAAGNTIYF.

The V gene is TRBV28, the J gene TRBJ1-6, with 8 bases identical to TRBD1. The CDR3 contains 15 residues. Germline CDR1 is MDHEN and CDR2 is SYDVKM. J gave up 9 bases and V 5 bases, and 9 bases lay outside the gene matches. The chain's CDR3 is CASSPRAGGSSPLHF. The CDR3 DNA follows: TGTGCCAGCAGTCCTAGGGCAGGGGGCAGTTCACCCCTCCACTTT.

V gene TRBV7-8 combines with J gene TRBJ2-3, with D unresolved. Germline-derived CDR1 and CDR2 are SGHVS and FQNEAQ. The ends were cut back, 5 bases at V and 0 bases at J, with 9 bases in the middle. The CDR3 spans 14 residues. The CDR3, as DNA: TGTGCCAGCAGCGGCCCCGCTAGCACAGATACGCAGTATTTT. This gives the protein CASSGPASTDTQYF.

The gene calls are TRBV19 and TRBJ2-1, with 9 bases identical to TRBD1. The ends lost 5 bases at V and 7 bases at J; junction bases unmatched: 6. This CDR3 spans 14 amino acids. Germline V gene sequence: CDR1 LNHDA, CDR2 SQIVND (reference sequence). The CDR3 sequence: CASSYGQGRNEQFF. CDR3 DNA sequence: TGTGCCAGTAGTTACGGACAGGGGAGGAATGAGCAGTTCTTC.

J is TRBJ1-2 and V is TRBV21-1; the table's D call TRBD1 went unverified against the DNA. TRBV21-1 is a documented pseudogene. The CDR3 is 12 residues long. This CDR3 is CASPKTGNGYTF. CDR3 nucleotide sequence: TGTGCCAGCCCCAAGACAGGGAACGGCTACACCTTC.

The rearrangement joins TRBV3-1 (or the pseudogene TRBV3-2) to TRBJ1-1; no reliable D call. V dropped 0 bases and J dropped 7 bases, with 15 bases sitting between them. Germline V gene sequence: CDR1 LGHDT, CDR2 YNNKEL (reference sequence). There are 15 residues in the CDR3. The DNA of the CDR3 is TGTGCCAGCAGCCAAGATGGCCGGGCGGGGTTTGAAGCTTTCTTT. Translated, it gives CASSQDGRAGFEAFF.

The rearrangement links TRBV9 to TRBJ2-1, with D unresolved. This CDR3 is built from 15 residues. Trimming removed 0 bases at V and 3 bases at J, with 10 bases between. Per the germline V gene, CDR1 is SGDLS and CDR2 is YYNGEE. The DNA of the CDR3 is TGTGCCAGCAGCGTAGACGCAGGCTTCTACAATGAGCAGTTCTTC. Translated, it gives CASSVDAGFYNEQFF.